This T cell receptor (beta chain) was found in a study of a mutant IDH1 vaccine in newly diagnosed glioma. Study overall: The treated population exhibited a male proportion of roughly 62%, a female proportion of approximately 38%, and a mean age of around 40 years. Findings of the study overall: Pseudoprogression apparently lacked any relation to changes in top peripheral T cell clonotypes. It was 80% to 95% of patients that developed vaccine-induced immune responses.

Of note for this clone: Its antigen is as yet unknown.

The method was immunoSEQ multiplex PCR; TCRdb's version includes in-frame clones alone and lacks a portion of them. The sample has 65,000 to 70,000 clones; about 86% are singletons. CDR1 and CDR2 (germline): SGHRS, YFSETQ. V lost 3 bases to trimming and J lost 4 bases; unmatched junction nucleotides: 7. There are 17 residues in the CDR3. Time point given: baseline, week 1 (first vaccination visit). The treatment was: pre-vaccination baseline after standard-of-care therapy. The TCR was taken from a man younger than 40 with glioma. The source material was PBMCs, sampled from a glioma patient treated with radiotherapy, temozolomide or both. The chain uses TRBV5-1 and TRBJ1-6, with TRBD1 matching over 10 bases. CDR3 protein: CASSSGDRGPYNSPLHF. CDR3 bases: TGCGCCAGCAGCTCAGGGGACAGGGGACCTTATAATTCACCCCTCCACTTT. Together with reference TRBV5-1 and TRBJ1-6, the CDR3 gives the full variable domain: KAGVTQTPRYLIKTRGQQVTLSCSPISGHRSVSWYQQTPGQGLQFLFEYFSETQRNKGNFPGRFSGRQFSNSRSEMNVSTLELGDSALYLCASSSGDRGPYNSPLHFGNGTRLTVT.